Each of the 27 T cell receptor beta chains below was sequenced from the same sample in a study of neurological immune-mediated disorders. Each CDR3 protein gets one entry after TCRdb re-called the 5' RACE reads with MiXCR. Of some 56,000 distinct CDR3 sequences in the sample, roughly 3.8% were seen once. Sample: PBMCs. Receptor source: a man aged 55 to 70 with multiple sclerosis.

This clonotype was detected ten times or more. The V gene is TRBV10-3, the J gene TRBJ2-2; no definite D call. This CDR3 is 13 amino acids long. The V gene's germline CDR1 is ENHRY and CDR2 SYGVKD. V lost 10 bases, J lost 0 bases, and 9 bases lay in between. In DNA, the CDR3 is TGTGCCACCGCAGTATCGAACACCGGGGAGCTGTTTTTT. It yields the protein CATAVSNTGELFF.

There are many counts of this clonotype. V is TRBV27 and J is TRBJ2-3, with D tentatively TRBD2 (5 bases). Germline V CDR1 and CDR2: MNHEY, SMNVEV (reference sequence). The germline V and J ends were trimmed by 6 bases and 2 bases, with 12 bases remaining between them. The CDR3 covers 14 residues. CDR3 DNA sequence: TGTGCCAGCAGCCTTCAGACTATCACAGATACGCAGTATTTT. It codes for CASSLQTITDTQYF.

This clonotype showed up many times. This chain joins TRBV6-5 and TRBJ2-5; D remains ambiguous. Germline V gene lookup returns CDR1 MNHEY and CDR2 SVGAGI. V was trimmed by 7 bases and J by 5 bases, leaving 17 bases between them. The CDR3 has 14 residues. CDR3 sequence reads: CASTSSFGLETQYF. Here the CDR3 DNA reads TGTGCCAGCACCTCCTCCTTTGGGTTGGAGACCCAGTACTTC.

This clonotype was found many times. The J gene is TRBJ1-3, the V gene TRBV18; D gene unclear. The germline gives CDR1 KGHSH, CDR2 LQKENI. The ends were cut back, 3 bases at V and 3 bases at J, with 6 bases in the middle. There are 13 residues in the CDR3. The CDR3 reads CASSPLDGNTIYF. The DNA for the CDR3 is TGTGCCAGCTCACCGCTGGATGGAAACACCATATATTTT.

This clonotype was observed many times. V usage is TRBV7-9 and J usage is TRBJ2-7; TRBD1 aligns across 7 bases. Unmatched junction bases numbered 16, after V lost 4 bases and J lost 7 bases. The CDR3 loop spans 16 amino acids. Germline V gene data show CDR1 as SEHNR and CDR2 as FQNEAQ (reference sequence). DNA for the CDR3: TGTGCCAGCAGCTCCTCAAACCCGGACAGGTTCAGGGAGCAGTACTTC. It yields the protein CASSSSNPDRFREQYF. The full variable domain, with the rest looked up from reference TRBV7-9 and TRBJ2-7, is DTGVSQNPRHKITKRGQNVTFRCDPISEHNRLYWYRQTLGQGPEFLTYFQNEAQLEKSRLLSDRFSAERPKGSFSTLEIQRTEQGDSAMYLCASSSSNPDRFREQYFGPGTRLTVT.

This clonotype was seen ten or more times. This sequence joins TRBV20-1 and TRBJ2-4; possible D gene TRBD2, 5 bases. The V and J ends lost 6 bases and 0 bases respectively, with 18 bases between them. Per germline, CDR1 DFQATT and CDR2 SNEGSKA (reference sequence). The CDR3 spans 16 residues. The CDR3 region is CSAQALAGLAKNIQYF. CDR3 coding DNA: TGCAGTGCCCAAGCCCTGGCGGGTCTAGCCAAAAACATTCAGTACTTC.

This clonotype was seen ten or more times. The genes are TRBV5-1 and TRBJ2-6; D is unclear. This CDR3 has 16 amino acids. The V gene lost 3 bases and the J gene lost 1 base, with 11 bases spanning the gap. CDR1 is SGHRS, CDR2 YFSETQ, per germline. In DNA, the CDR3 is TGCGCCAGCAGCTCCCGGAGACCTTCTGGGGCCAACGTCCTGACTTTC. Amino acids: CASSSRRPSGANVLTF.

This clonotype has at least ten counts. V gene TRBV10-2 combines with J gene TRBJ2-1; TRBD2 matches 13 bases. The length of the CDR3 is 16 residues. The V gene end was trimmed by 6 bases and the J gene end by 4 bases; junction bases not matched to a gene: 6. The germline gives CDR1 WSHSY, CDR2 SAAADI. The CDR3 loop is CASSIWTSGRYNEQFF. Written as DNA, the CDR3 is TGCGCCAGCAGCATATGGACTAGCGGGAGATACAATGAGCAGTTCTTC.

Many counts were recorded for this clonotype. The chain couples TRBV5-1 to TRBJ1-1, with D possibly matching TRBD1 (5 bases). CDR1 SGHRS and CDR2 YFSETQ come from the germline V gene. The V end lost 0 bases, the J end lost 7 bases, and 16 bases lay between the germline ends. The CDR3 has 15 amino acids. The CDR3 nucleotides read TGCGCCAGCAGCTTGGACGGGAGTGGGGGATTTGAAGCTTTCTTT. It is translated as CASSLDGSGGFEAFF.

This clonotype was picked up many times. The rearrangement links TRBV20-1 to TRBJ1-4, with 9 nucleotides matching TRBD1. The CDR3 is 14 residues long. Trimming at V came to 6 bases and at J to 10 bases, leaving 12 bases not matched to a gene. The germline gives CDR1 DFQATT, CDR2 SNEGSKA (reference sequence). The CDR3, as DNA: TGCAGTGCGGCCCCCGGGACAGGGATCAGAAAACTGTTTTTT. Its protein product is CSAAPGTGIRKLFF.

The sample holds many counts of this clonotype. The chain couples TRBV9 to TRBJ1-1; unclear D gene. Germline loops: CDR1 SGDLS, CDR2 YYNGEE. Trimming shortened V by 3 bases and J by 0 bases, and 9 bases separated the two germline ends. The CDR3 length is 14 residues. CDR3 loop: CASSATVMNTEAFF. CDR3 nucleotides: TGTGCCAGCAGCGCTACAGTTATGAACACTGAAGCTTTCTTT.

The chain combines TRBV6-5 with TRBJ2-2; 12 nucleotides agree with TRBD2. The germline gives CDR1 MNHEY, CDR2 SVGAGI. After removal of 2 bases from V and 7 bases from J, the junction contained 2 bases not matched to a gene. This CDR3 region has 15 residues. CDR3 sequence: CASSYRLAGDGELFF. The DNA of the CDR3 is TGTGCCAGCAGTTACCGACTAGCGGGAGACGGGGAGCTGTTTTTT.

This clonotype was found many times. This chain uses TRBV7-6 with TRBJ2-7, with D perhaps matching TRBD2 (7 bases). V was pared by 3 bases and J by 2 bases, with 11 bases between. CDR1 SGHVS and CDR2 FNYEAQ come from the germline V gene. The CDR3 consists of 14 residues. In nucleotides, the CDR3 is TGTGCCAGCAGCTTGGGGGGGGGCCCCTACGAGCAGTACTTC. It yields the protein CASSLGGGPYEQYF.

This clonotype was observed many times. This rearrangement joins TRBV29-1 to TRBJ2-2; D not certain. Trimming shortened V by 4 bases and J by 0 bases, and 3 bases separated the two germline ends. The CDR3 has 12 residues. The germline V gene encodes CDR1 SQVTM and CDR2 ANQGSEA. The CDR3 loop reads CSVAANTGELFF. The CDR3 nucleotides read TGCAGCGTTGCCGCGAACACCGGGGAGCTGTTTTTT.

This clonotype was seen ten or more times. The CDR3 region has the DNA TGTGCCAGCAGCCCTTCGACGGACAAGAACACTGAAGCTTTCTTT. Translated: CASSPSTDKNTEAFF. The chain recombines TRBV6-6 with TRBJ1-1; tentative D call: TRBD1 (5 bases). Germline CDR1 MNHNY, CDR2 SVGAGI (reference sequence). This CDR3 contains 15 residues. Between the trimmed V and J ends, which lost 6 bases and 1 base, there was a span of 15 bases.

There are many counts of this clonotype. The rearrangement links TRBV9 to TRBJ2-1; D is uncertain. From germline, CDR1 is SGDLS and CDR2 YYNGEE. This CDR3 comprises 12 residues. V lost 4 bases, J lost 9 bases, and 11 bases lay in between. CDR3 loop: CASSPLFSEQFF. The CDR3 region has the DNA TGTGCCAGCAGCCCCCTGTTCAGTGAGCAGTTCTTC.

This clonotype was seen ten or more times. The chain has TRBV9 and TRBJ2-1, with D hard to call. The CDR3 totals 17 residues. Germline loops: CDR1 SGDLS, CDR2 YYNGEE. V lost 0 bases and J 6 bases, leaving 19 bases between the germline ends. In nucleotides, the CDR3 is TGTGCCAGCAGCGTAGGTGATGGGATAAGTTTGCGCAATGAGCAGTTCTTC. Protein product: CASSVGDGISLRNEQFF.

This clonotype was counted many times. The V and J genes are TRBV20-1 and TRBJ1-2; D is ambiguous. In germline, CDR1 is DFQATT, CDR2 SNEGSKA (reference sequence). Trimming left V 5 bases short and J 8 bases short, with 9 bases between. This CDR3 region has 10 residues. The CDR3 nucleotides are TGCAGTGCTCTGGTCGGCGGCTACACCTTC. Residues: CSALVGGYTF.

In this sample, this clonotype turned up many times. The CDR3 sequence: CAISEARDTAYEQYF. As DNA, the CDR3 is TGTGCCATCAGTGAGGCACGGGACACAGCCTACGAGCAGTACTTC. The chain carries TRBV10-3 and TRBJ2-7, with a tentative D call TRBD1 (6 bases). CDR3 length: 15 amino acids. V lost 2 bases and J 2 bases, leaving 13 bases between the germline ends. CDR1 is ENHRY, CDR2 SYGVKD, per germline.

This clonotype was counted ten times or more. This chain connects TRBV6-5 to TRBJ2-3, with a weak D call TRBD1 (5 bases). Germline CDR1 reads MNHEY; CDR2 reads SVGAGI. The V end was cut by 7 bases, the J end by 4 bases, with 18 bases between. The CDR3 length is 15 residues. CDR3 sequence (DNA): TGTGCCAGCATGCCAAAAGGGGTTCCCGCAGATACGCAGTATTTT. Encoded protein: CASMPKGVPADTQYF.

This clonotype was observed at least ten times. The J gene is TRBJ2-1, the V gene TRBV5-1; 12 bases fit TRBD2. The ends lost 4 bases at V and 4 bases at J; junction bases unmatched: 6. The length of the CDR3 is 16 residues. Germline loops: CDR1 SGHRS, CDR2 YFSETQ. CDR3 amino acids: CASSHYTSGGYNEQFF. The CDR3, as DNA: TGCGCCAGCAGCCACTATACTAGCGGGGGGTACAATGAGCAGTTCTTC.

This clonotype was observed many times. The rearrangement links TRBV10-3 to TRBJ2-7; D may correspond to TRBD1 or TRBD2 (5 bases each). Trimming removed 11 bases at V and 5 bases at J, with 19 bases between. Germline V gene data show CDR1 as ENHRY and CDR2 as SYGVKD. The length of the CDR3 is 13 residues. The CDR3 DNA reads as TGTGCCCTAGCCGCCCAGGGAGTAAACGAGCAGTACTTC. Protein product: CALAAQGVNEQYF.

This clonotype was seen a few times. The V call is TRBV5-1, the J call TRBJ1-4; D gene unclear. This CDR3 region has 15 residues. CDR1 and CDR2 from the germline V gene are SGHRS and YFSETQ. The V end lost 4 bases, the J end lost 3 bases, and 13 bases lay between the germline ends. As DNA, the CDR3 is TGCGCCAGCAGCCCAGAGGGTGGCTCTAATGAAAAACTGTTTTTT. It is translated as CASSPEGGSNEKLFF.

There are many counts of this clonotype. CDR3 in amino acids: CASTPSGQSYGYTF. The CDR3 region has the DNA TGCGCCAGCACCCCCTCGGGGCAGAGCTATGGCTACACCTTC. The rearrangement uses TRBV10-2 and TRBJ1-2; possibly TRBD1 for D (5 bases). The CDR3 loop spans 14 amino acids. Germline V gene sequence: CDR1 WSHSY, CDR2 SAAADI. Trimming stripped 7 bases from V and 4 bases from J, with 16 bases between.

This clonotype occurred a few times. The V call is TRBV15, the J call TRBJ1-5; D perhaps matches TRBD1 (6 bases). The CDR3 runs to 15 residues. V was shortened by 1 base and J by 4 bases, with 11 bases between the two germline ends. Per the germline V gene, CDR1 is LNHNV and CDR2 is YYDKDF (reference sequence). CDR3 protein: CATSRVGGANQPQHF. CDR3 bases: TGTGCCACCAGCAGAGTGGGGGGGGCTAATCAGCCCCAGCATTTT.

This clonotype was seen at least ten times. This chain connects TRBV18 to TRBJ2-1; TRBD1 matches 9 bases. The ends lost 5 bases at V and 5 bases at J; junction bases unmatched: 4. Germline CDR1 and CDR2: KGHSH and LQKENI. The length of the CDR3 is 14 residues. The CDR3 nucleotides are TGTGCCAGCTCAAAATGGACAGGGGACAATGAGCAGTTCTTC. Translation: CASSKWTGDNEQFF.

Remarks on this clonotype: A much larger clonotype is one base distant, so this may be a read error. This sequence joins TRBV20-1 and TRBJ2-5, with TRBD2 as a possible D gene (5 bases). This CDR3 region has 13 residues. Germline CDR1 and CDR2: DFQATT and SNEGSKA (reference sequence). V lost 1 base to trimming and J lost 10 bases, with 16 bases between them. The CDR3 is CSARVLARANQYF. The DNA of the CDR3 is TGCAGTGCTAGAGTCCTAGCTAGAGCGAACCAGTACTTC.